A single sample gave rise to the 17 T cell receptor beta chains below, sequenced in a study of T-cell memory formation after mild COVID-19. TCRdb reprocessed the 5' RACE reads via MiXCR and lists one record per CDR3 protein. This sample has about 470,000 distinct CDR3 sequences, with 15% to 20% found just once. The sample was PBMCs or a T cell subset sorted from them (not recorded which). These receptors originate from an adult woman who had mild COVID-19 (a few samples of this study predate the infection). Cell type and time point are not known.

This clonotype was counted a few times. The chain joins TRBV4-2 to TRBJ1-1, with D possibly being TRBD1 (5 bases). This CDR3 contains 12 residues. CDR1 LGHNA and CDR2 YNFKEQ come from the germline V gene. V lost 4 bases and J lost 8, with 11 bases in between. The CDR3 sequence: CASSPGPREAFF. The DNA of the CDR3 is TGTGCCAGCAGCCCGGGGCCGAGGGAAGCTTTCTTT.

The chain recombines TRBV29-1 with TRBJ2-1, with D possibly TRBD1 on 7 matching bases. Per germline, CDR1 SQVTM and CDR2 ANQGSEA. The germline V and J ends were trimmed by 0 bases and 9 bases, with 18 bases remaining between them. CDR3 length equals 15 residues. CDR3 nucleotide sequence: TGCAGCGTTGAAGATTGGAGGGGGCGCAAGGGTGAGCAGTTCTTC. It encodes CSVEDWRGRKGEQFF.

This clonotype has a handful of counts. The V and J genes are TRBV27 and TRBJ1-5; D is undetermined. The ends were cut back, 10 bases at V and 0 bases at J, with 13 bases in the middle. CDR1 and CDR2 from the germline V gene are MNHEY and SMNVEV (reference sequence). The CDR3 consists of 14 residues. The CDR3 region has the DNA TGTGCCACCGGTTTTGGCGGTAGCAATCAGCCCCAGCATTTT. It yields the protein CATGFGGSNQPQHF.

The sample holds a few counts of this clonotype. The chain links TRBV6-1 to TRBJ1-1; 8 positions match TRBD1. The germline V gene encodes CDR1 MNHNS and CDR2 SASEGT. The CDR3 is 15 residues long. J was trimmed by 1 base and V by 7 bases; bases with no gene match: 8. The CDR3 loop is CASNKGQGRNTEAFF. The CDR3 DNA follows: TGTGCCAGCAATAAAGGACAGGGACGGAACACTGAAGCTTTCTTT.

The table lists this clonotype with many counts. The chain couples TRBV12-3 or TRBV12-4 to TRBJ2-1; possibly TRBD1 for D (6 bases). The CDR3 covers 13 residues. V dropped 4 bases and J dropped 6 bases, with 10 bases sitting between them. The CDR3 DNA reads as TGTGCCAGCAGTTCCCAAGGGGGCAATGAGCAGTTCTTC. Translation gives CASSSQGGNEQFF.

This clonotype was seen a few times. This rearrangement joins TRBV24-1 to TRBJ2-3; TRBD2 aligns across 10 bases. V dropped 2 bases and J dropped 3; count of bases not matched to a gene: 4. This CDR3 is 16 amino acids long. The germline gives CDR1 KGHDR, CDR2 SFDVKD. CDR3 coding DNA: TGTGCCACCAGTGATTACAAAGCGGGAGGGACAGATACGCAGTATTTT. This sequence encodes CATSDYKAGGTDTQYF.

A few counts support this clonotype. The chain has TRBV9 and TRBJ1-1; D might be TRBD1 (6 bases). Germline loops: CDR1 SGDLS, CDR2 YYNGEE. The CDR3 runs 14 residues. The V and J ends lost 0 bases and 4 bases respectively, with 10 bases between them. The CDR3 sequence: CASSVAKGGTEAFF. CDR3 DNA sequence: TGTGCCAGCAGCGTAGCTAAAGGGGGCACTGAAGCTTTCTTT.

The CDR3 region is CATNSDRVGSPLHF. The CDR3 region has the DNA TGTGCCACCAACTCGGACAGGGTTGGTTCACCCCTCCACTTT. The chain has TRBV15 and TRBJ1-6, with 8 nucleotides matching TRBD1. This CDR3 is 14 amino acids long. The germline V gene encodes CDR1 LNHNV and CDR2 YYDKDF (reference sequence). Unmatched junction bases numbered 8, after V lost 7 bases and J lost 9 bases.

There are a few counts of this clonotype. The chain couples TRBV27 to TRBJ2-1; D unclear. The CDR3 totals 14 residues. The germline V gene has CDR1 MNHEY and CDR2 SMNVEV (reference sequence). Trimming stripped 3 bases from V and 6 bases from J, with 12 bases between. This chain's CDR3 is CASSFIPKGNEQFF. The CDR3 region has the DNA TGTGCCAGCAGTTTCATCCCCAAGGGCAATGAGCAGTTCTTC.

Note on this clonotype: Mismatch with germline at one junction end may stem from a read error. J is TRBJ2-1 and V is TRBV5-1; 7 bases fit TRBD1. The CDR3 is 15 amino acids. Per germline, CDR1 SGHRS and CDR2 YFSETQ. CDR3 nucleotide sequence: TGTGCCAGCAGTTTGGGGGACAGCTCCTACAATGAGCAGTTCTTC. Protein: CASSLGDSSYNEQFF.

The chain links TRBV24-1 to TRBJ2-3; TRBD1 agrees at 10 bases. The germline V gene encodes CDR1 KGHDR and CDR2 SFDVKD. With V trimmed by 9 bases and J by 0 bases, 2 bases remained unmatched. The CDR3 consists of 14 residues. The CDR3 reads CATRDRGSTDTQYF. CDR3 nucleotides: TGTGCCACCCGGGACAGGGGTAGCACAGATACGCAGTATTTT.

The chain combines TRBV19 with TRBJ2-1; TRBD1 matches at 10 bases. Trimming cost V 6 bases and J 3 bases; bases outside gene matches: 8. Germline V lookup: CDR1 LNHDA, CDR2 SQIVND (reference sequence). The CDR3 totals 16 residues. Written as DNA, the CDR3 is TGTGCCAGTAGATTCACCGGGACAGGGGACTACAATGAGCAGTTCTTC. Residues: CASRFTGTGDYNEQFF.

V is TRBV7-6 and J is TRBJ1-1; D is unclear. V was shortened by 7 bases and J by 4 bases, with 10 bases between the two germline ends. The CDR3 has 12 amino acids. Per germline, CDR1 SGHVS and CDR2 FNYEAQ. The CDR3 sequence is CASKGFGTEAFF. DNA of the CDR3: TGTGCCAGCAAAGGATTTGGCACTGAAGCTTTCTTT.

The V and J genes are TRBV3-1 and TRBJ2-2; 7 bases match TRBD2. The length of the CDR3 is 13 residues. In germline, CDR1 is LGHDT, CDR2 YNNKEL (reference sequence). Trimming cost V 7 bases and J 6 bases; bases outside gene matches: 5. The CDR3 region is CASMRRESGELFF. The CDR3 nucleotides are TGTGCCAGCATGCGGCGGGAGTCCGGGGAGCTGTTTTTT.

The V and J genes are TRBV10-3 and TRBJ2-3, with 10 bases matching TRBD2. Germline trimming cut 4 bases from V and 5 bases from J; bases unmatched to any gene: 6. CDR3 size: 15 residues. Germline V lookup: CDR1 ENHRY, CDR2 SYGVKD. The CDR3 sequence: CAISGTSGIGDTQYF. CDR3 bases: TGTGCCATCAGTGGCACTAGCGGGATTGGAGATACGCAGTATTTT.

This clonotype was seen repeatedly, ten times or more. The J gene is TRBJ2-1, the V gene TRBV5-1; 10 bases are shared with TRBD2. The length of the CDR3 is 15 residues. In germline, CDR1 is SGHRS, CDR2 YFSETQ. The junction had 3 bases not matched to a gene; V was cut back by 4 bases and J by 2 bases. The CDR3 loop is CASSQTSGAYNEQFF. CDR3 sequence (DNA): TGCGCCAGCAGCCAAACTAGCGGGGCCTACAATGAGCAGTTCTTC. Based on the CDR3 plus reference TRBV5-1 and TRBJ2-1, the full variable domain is KAGVTQTPRYLIKTRGQQVTLSCSPISGHRSVSWYQQTPGQGLQFLFEYFSETQRNKGNFPGRFSGRQFSNSRSEMNVSTLELGDSALYLCASSQTSGAYNEQFFGPGTRLTVL.

The table lists this clonotype with a few counts. The chain has TRBV15 and TRBJ2-7; D may correspond to TRBD1 or TRBD2 (5 bases each). This CDR3 is built from 14 residues. Trimming removed 0 bases from V and 5 bases from J, with 11 bases in between. The germline CDR1 and CDR2 sequences are LNHNV and YYDKDF (reference sequence). CDR3 DNA sequence: TGTGCCACCAGCAGAGATAGAGGGGCCCACGAGCAGTACTTC. Amino acids: CATSRDRGAHEQYF.